This paragraph reports one TCR beta chain. Its antigen is currently unknown. Clones were read by immunoSEQ multiplex PCR, and TCRdb kept only the in-frame ones, dropping some. The top ten hold 10% of the sample, which has roughly 23,000 clones, 72% seen once. Pools of viral peptides were used by the ViraFEST assay to expand antigen-specific CD4+ T cells ahead of sequencing. Around day 10 of culture, CD4+ T cells were separated out. Each participant received a vaccine that was either BNT162b2 or mRNA-1273, given as two doses. This CDR3 spans 11 amino acids. Germline CDR1 is SEHNR and CDR2 is FQNEAQ (reference sequence). Between the trimmed V and J ends, which lost 3 bases and 9 bases, there was a span of 5 bases. This record comes from a study of vaccination effects on CD4 cells after COVID-19.

This rearrangement joins TRBV7-9 to TRBJ1-4; D uncertain. Sequenced here: CD4+ T cells from PBMCs cultured with HCoV-NL63 spike peptides, sampled after COVID-19 vaccination. The sequence derives from a human donor who received a COVID-19 vaccine. The CDR3, as DNA: TGTGCCAGCAGCTTCACGCAAAAACTGTTTTTT. As protein: CASSFTQKLFF.